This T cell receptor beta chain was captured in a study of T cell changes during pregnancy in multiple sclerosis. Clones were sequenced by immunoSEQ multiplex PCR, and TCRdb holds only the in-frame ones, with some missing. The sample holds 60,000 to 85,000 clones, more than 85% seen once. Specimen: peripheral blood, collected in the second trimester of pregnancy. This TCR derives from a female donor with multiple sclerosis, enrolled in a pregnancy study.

CDR3 region: CASSLQSGEQYF. The CDR3 DNA sequence: TGTGCCAGCAGCCTCCAGTCAGGGGAGCAGTACTTC. The chain employs TRBV7-2 and TRBJ2-7; tentative D call: TRBD1 (5 bases). The length of the CDR3 is 12 residues. V dropped 5 bases and J dropped 7 bases, with 12 bases sitting between them. Germline V gene sequence: CDR1 SGHTA, CDR2 FQGNSA. The complete variable domain, with remaining parts taken from reference TRBV7-2 and TRBJ2-7, reads GAGVSQSPSNKVTEKGKDVELRCDPISGHTALYWYRQSLGQGLEFLIYFQGNSAPDKSGLPSDRFSAERTGGSVSTLTIQRTQQEDSAVYLCASSLQSGEQYFGPGTRLTVT.